The 18 T cell receptor beta chains below were found in one sample sequenced in a study of T cell responses to AZD1222 COVID-19 vaccine. TCRdb's copy holds only in-frame clones and misses some; the assay was immunoSEQ multiplex PCR. The data show approximately 100,000 clones, about 89% seen once. Here the sequenced sample was peripheral blood, taken on day 0 of AZD1222 vaccination. These receptors originate from an adult in good health.

V gene TRBV6-1 combines with J gene TRBJ1-3; the D is unclear. Looked up from germline, CDR1 is MNHNS and CDR2 is SASEGT. V shed 0 bases and J shed 7 bases, with 7 bases lying between them. The CDR3 is 13 residues long. Here the CDR3 reads CASSEAMGNTIYF. CDR3 nucleotides: TGTGCCAGCAGTGAAGCGATGGGGAACACCATATATTTT.

A note on this clone: Within the sample, other DNA sequences also encode this same CDR3. V usage is TRBV29-1 and J usage is TRBJ1-1; TRBD1 is a possible D gene (5 bases). This CDR3 comprises 12 residues. Germline V gene data show CDR1 as SQVTM and CDR2 as ANQGSEA. V lost 6 bases and J 0 bases, leaving 8 bases between the germline ends. CDR3: CSVGGMNTEAFF. DNA of the CDR3: TGCAGCGTGGGGGGTATGAACACTGAAGCTTTCTTT.

This chain joins TRBV6-5 and TRBJ1-2; perhaps TRBD1 as D (5 bases). CDR1 and CDR2 (germline): MNHEY, SVGAGI. V shed 1 base and J shed 8 bases, with 14 bases lying between them. The CDR3 covers 14 residues. Here the CDR3 reads CASSYFEGKDGYTF. The CDR3, as DNA: TGTGCCAGCAGTTACTTCGAGGGGAAGGACGGCTACACCTTC.

This sequence joins TRBV7-9 and TRBJ2-1; 12 bases are a match to TRBD2. Per germline, CDR1 SEHNR and CDR2 FQNEAQ (reference sequence). This CDR3 is built from 17 residues. V dropped 0 bases and J dropped 5; count of bases not matched to a gene: 5. CDR3 protein: CASSLAPTSGGHNEQFF. The CDR3 DNA reads TGTGCCAGCAGCTTAGCCCCGACTAGCGGGGGTCACAATGAGCAGTTCTTC. Full variable domain (missing parts from reference TRBV7-9 and TRBJ2-1): DTGVSQNPRHKITKRGQNVTFRCDPISEHNRLYWYRQTLGQGPEFLTYFQNEAQLEKSRLLSDRFSAERPKGSFSTLEIQRTEQGDSAMYLCASSLAPTSGGHNEQFFGPGTRLTVL.

V is TRBV2 and J is TRBJ2-2, with D possibly matching TRBD2 (5 bases). CDR3 length equals 11 residues. Trimming cost V 6 bases and J 6 bases, with 5 bases left between them. Germline loops: CDR1 SNHLY, CDR2 FYNNEI. The CDR3 protein is CASREAGELFF. For the CDR3, the DNA is TGTGCCAGCAGGGAGGCCGGGGAGCTGTTTTTT.

V and J are TRBV25-1 and TRBJ1-5; D might be TRBD1 (5 bases). V lost 8 bases to trimming and J lost 4 bases, with 12 bases between them. This CDR3 comprises 13 residues. The germline CDR1 and CDR2 sequences are MGHDK and SYGVNS. CDR3 region: CASSGGWNQPQHF. CDR3 in DNA: TGTGCCAGCTCCGGGGGGTGGAATCAGCCCCAGCATTTT.

This chain joins TRBV19 and TRBJ2-3; D is unresolved. The CDR3 is made up of 13 amino acids. The V end lost 3 bases, the J end lost 2 bases, and 6 bases lay between the germline ends. The germline gives CDR1 LNHDA, CDR2 SQIVND (reference sequence). DNA for the CDR3: TGTGCCAGTAGTATCCGTCACACAGATACGCAGTATTTT. Amino acids: CASSIRHTDTQYF.

The chain combines TRBV24-1 with TRBJ2-2; no clear D gene. With 6 bases removed from V and 4 bases from J, the gap between germline ends came to 5 bases. CDR1 is KGHDR and CDR2 is SFDVKD in the germline V gene. The CDR3 contains 12 residues. The DNA for the CDR3 is TGTGCCACCAGTTCATTCACCGGGGAGCTGTTTTTT. Protein sequence: CATSSFTGELFF.

The chain combines TRBV10-1 with TRBJ1-4; D might be TRBD1 (5 bases). Trimming removed 5 bases at V and 8 bases at J, with 24 bases between. Germline lookup yields CDR1 WNHNN and CDR2 SYGVQD (reference sequence). The CDR3 runs to 17 residues. The CDR3 protein is CASSPAFLDTDSEKLFF. The CDR3 bases are TGCGCCAGCAGTCCCGCCTTTCTGGATACTGACAGCGAAAAACTGTTTTTT.

This chain connects TRBV4-1 to TRBJ2-5, with 8 bases lining up with TRBD1. The J segment lost 2 bases and the V segment lost 6 bases, leaving 11 bases of the junction unmatched. CDR3 length equals 16 residues. Per the germline V gene, CDR1 is MGHRA and CDR2 is YSYEKL. The CDR3 DNA reads as TGCGCCAGCAGGCGAGGGTTCTGGGACAGGCAAGAGACCCAGTACTTC. Its translation is CASRRGFWDRQETQYF.

The chain has TRBV4-1 and TRBJ1-5; D ambiguous. Trimming pared 6 bases from V and 0 bases from J, leaving 12 bases between. The V gene's germline CDR1 is MGHRA and CDR2 YSYEKL. The CDR3 runs 15 residues. CDR3 amino acids: CASSPQGNSNQPQHF. In nucleotides, the CDR3 is TGCGCCAGCAGTCCTCAAGGGAATAGCAATCAGCCCCAGCATTTT.

The CDR3 coding sequence is TGTGCCAGCAGCGCCTTGACAGGGTCTGGAAACACCATATATTTT. Residues: CASSALTGSGNTIYF. The rearrangement uses TRBV9 and TRBJ1-3; 7 positions match TRBD1. Trimming took 3 bases from V and 1 from J; bases not matched to a gene: 4. Germline V CDR1 and CDR2: SGDLS, YYNGEE. The CDR3 extends over 15 amino acids.

This clone was counted a few times. The chain recombines TRBV19 with TRBJ1-2; D gene ambiguous. The germline CDR1 and CDR2 sequences are LNHDA and SQIVND (reference sequence). Trimming shortened V by 5 bases and J by 7 bases, and 17 bases separated the two germline ends. This CDR3 contains 14 residues. The CDR3 coding sequence is TGTGCCAGTAGTTTAACAGCAGGCAATTCTGGCTACACCTTC. Its translation is CASSLTAGNSGYTF. Drawing the rest from reference TRBV19 and TRBJ1-2, the complete variable domain is DGGITQSPKYLFRKEGQNVTLSCEQNLNHDAMYWYRQDPGQGLRLIYYSQIVNDFQKGDIAEGYSVSREKKESFPLTVTSAQKNPTAFYLCASSLTAGNSGYTFGSGTRLTVV.

The chain links TRBV6-2 or TRBV6-3 to TRBJ2-3; no reliable D call. Trimming left V 0 bases short and J 5 bases short, with 6 bases between. The CDR3 runs 13 residues. CDR1 MNHEY and CDR2 SVGEGT come from the germline V gene. CDR3 DNA: TGTGCCAGCAGTTACTCTTGGCAAGATACGCAGTATTTT. Encoded protein: CASSYSWQDTQYF.

For the CDR3, the DNA is TGTGCCAGCAGCCCGGACAGCCTCCGCGTCTACGAGCAGTACTTC. This codes for CASSPDSLRVYEQYF. This chain joins TRBV5-4 and TRBJ2-7; D is perhaps TRBD1 (6 bases). CDR1 SGHNT and CDR2 YYREEE come from the germline V gene (reference sequence). The V end lost 4 bases, the J end lost 3 bases, and 17 bases lay between the germline ends. The CDR3 is made up of 15 amino acids.

The V gene is TRBV27, the J gene TRBJ2-7; 11 positions agree with TRBD2. Trimming took 6 bases from V and 8 from J; bases not matched to a gene: 12. In germline, CDR1 is MNHEY, CDR2 SMNVEV (reference sequence). The CDR3 has 15 residues. CDR3 region: CASRVETSGIGQQYF. As DNA, the CDR3 is TGTGCCAGCAGAGTAGAGACTAGCGGGATCGGCCAGCAGTACTTC.

There are a few counts of this clone. J is TRBJ1-1 and V is TRBV14; D unclear. Germline CDR1 SGHDN, CDR2 FVKESK. V lost 8 bases to trimming and J lost 6 bases, with 16 bases between them. The CDR3 consists of 13 residues. This CDR3 is CASSPFGGAEAFF. The CDR3 DNA reads TGTGCCAGCTCCCCCTTTGGTGGCGCTGAAGCTTTCTTT. Looking up the rest from reference TRBV14 and TRBJ1-1 gives the full variable domain: EAGVTQFPSHSVIEKGQTVTLRCDPISGHDNLYWYRRVMGKEIKFLLHFVKESKQDESGMPNNRFLAERTGGTYSTLKVQPAELEDSGVYFCASSPFGGAEAFFGQGTRLTVV.

The CDR3 DNA follows: TGTGCCAGCAGCTTGATAGGGGTCTCCTATGGCTACACCTTC. It is translated as CASSLIGVSYGYTF. The chain is built from TRBV5-8 and TRBJ1-2; D possibly corresponds to TRBD1 (5 bases). The CDR3 contains 14 residues. Germline V lookup: CDR1 SGHTS, CDR2 YDEGEE. Trimming cost V 1 base and J 4 bases, with 11 bases left between them.